This T cell receptor (beta chain) was identified in a study of cytotoxic CD8 clonotypes in ibrutinib-treated CLL. Overall study: Response sampling came at median approximately a year of treatment, ranging about 6 to 36 months.

Trimming removed 0 bases from V and 0 bases from J; junction bases left unmatched: 6. The CDR3 sequence is 18 residues long. Per the germline V gene, CDR1 is ENHRY and CDR2 is SYGVKD. Deep sequencing aimed at 1 in 200,000 to 1 in 1 million T cells' resolution. Clones were read by immunoSEQ multiplex PCR, and TCRdb kept only the in-frame ones, dropping some. This repertoire shows about 58,000 clones, roughly 70% found once; its top ten account for 43%. The sequence was obtained from a human donor with chronic lymphocytic leukemia. J is TRBJ1-3 and V is TRBV10-3, with TRBD1 matching over 9 bases. The material sequenced was PBMCs, taken after 12 months of ibrutinib treatment. CDR3 in amino acids: CAISESRTGAPSGNTIYF. The CDR3 nucleotides are TGTGCCATCAGTGAGTCGCGGACAGGGGCCCCCTCTGGAAACACCATATATTTT.